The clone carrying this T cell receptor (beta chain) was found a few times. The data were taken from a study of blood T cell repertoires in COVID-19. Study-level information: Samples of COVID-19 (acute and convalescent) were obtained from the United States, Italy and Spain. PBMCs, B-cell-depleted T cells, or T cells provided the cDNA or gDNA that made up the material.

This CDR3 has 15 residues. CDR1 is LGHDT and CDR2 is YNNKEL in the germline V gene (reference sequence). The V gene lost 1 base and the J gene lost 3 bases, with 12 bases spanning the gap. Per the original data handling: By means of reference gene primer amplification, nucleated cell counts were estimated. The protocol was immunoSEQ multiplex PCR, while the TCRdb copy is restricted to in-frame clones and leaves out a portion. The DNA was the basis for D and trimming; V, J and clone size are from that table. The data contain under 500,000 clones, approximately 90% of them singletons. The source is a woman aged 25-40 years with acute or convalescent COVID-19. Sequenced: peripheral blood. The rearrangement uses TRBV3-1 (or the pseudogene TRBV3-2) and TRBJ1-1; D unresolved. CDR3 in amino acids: CASSQGVRGDTEAFF. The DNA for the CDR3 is TGTGCCAGCAGCCAAGGAGTTCGAGGTGACACTGAAGCTTTCTTT.